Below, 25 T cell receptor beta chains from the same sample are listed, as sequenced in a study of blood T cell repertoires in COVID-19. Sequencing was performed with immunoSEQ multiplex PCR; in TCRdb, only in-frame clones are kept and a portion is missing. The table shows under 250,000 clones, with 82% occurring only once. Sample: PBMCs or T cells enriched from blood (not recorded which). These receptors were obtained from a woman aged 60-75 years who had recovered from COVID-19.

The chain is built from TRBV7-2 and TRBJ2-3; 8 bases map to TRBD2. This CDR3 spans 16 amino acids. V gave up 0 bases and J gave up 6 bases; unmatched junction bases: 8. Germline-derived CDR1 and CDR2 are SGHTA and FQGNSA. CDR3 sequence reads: CASSLALTSGGDTQYF. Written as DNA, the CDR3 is TGTGCCAGCAGCTTAGCGCTCACTAGCGGTGGGGATACGCAGTATTTT.

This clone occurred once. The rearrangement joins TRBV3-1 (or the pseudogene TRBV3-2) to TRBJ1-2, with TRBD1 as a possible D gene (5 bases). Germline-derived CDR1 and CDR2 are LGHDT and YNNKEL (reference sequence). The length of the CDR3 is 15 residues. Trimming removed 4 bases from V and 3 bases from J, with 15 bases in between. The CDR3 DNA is TGTGCCAGCAGCCGCGAAGGGGTCAGGGACTATGGCTACACCTTC. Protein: CASSREGVRDYGYTF.

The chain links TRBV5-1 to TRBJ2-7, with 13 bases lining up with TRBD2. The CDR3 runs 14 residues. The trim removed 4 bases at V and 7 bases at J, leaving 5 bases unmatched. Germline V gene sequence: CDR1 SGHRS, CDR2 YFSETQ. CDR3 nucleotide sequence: TGCGCCAGCAGCGATCCGGGACTAGCGGGGGAGCAGTACTTC. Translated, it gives CASSDPGLAGEQYF. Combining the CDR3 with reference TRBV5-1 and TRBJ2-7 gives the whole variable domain KAGVTQTPRYLIKTRGQQVTLSCSPISGHRSVSWYQQTPGQGLQFLFEYFSETQRNKGNFPGRFSGRQFSNSRSEMNVSTLELGDSALYLCASSDPGLAGEQYFGPGTRLTVT.

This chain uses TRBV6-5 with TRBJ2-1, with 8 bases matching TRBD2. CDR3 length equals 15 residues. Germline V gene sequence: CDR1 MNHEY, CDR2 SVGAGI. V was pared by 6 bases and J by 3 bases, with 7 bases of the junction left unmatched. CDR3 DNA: TGTGCCAGCAGCAACCGGGGGGGCCACTACAATGAGCAGTTCTTC. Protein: CASSNRGGHYNEQFF.

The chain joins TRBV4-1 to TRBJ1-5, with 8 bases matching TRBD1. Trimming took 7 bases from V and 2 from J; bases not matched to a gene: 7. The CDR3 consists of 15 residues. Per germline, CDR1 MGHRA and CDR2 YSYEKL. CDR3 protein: CASNDPGQGNQPQHF. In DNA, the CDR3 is TGCGCCAGCAACGACCCGGGACAGGGCAATCAGCCCCAGCATTTT.

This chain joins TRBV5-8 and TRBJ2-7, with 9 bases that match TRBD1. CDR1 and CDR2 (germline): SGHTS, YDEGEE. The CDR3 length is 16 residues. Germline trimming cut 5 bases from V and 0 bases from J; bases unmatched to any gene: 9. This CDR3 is CASSLLPGQGSYEQYF. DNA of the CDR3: TGTGCCAGCAGTCTACTTCCGGGACAGGGCTCCTACGAGCAGTACTTC.

The CDR3, as DNA: TGTGCCAGCAGCCTGACAGGGTTGCGTGGCTACACCTTC. It translates to CASSLTGLRGYTF. The J gene is TRBJ1-2, the V gene TRBV5-6; TRBD1 aligns across 7 bases. The CDR3 totals 13 residues. The V gene end was trimmed by 4 bases and the J gene end by 7 bases; junction bases not matched to a gene: 7. The germline V gene has CDR1 SGHDT and CDR2 YYEEEE.

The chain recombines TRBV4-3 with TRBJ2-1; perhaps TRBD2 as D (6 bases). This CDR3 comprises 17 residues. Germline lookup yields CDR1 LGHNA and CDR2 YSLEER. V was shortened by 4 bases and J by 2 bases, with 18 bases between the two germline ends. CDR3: CASSLTLPSDPYNEQFF. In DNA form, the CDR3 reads TGCGCCAGCAGCCTCACGCTCCCTAGCGACCCCTACAATGAGCAGTTCTTC.

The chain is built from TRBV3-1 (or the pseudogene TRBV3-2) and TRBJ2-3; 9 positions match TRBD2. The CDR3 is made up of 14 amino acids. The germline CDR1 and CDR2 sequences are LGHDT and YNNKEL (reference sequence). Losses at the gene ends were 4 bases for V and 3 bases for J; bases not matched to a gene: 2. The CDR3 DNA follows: TGTGCCAGCAGCCTGACTAGCGGAACAGATACGCAGTATTTT. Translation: CASSLTSGTDTQYF.

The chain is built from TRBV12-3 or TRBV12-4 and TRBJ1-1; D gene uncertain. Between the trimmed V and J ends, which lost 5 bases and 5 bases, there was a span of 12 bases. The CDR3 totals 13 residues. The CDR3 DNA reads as TGTGCCAGCAGTCGGGAGGAGAGGACTGAAGCTTTCTTT. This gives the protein CASSREERTEAFF.

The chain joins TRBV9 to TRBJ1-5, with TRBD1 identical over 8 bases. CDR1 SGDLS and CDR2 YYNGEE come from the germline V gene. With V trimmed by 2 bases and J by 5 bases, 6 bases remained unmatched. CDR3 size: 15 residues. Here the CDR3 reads CASSVSGGGDQPQHF. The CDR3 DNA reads TGTGCCAGCAGCGTTTCAGGGGGCGGTGATCAGCCCCAGCATTTT.

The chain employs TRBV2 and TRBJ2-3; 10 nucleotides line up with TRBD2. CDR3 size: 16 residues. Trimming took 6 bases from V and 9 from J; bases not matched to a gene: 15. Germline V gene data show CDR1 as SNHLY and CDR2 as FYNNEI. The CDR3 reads CASSYGLAEKSGTQYF. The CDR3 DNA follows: TGTGCCAGCAGCTACGGACTAGCGGAGAAGAGCGGCACGCAGTATTTT.

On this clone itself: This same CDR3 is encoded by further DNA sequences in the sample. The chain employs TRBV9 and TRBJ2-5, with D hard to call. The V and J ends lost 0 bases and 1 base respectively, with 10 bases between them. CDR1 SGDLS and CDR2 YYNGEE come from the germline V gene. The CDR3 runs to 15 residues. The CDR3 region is CASSVGGRSQETQYF. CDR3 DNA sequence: TGTGCCAGCAGCGTAGGTGGCAGATCCCAAGAGACCCAGTACTTC.

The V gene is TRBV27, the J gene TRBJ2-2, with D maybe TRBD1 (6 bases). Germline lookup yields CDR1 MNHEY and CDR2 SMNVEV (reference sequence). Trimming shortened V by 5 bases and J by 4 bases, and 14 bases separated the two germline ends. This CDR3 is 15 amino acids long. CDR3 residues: CASSRVTGFTGELFF. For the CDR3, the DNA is TGTGCCAGCAGTCGCGTTACAGGGTTCACCGGGGAGCTGTTTTTT.

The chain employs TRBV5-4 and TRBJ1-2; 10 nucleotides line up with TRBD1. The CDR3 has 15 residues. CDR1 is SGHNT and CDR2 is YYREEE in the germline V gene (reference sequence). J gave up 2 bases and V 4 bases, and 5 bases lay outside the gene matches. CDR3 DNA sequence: TGTGCCAGCAGCGCGGGGACAGGGGCAAACTATGGCTACACCTTC. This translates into CASSAGTGANYGYTF.

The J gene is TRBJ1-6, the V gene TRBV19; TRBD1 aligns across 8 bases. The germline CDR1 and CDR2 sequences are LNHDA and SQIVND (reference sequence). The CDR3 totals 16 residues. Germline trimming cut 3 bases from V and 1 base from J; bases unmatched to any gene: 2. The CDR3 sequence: CASSMTGESYNSPLHF. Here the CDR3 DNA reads TGTGCCAGTAGTATGACAGGGGAATCCTATAATTCACCCCTCCACTTT.

For the CDR3, the DNA is TGTGCCAGCAGCTTTCTAGCGGGAGCGGTCGGGGAGCTGTTTTTT. Translation: CASSFLAGAVGELFF. J is TRBJ2-2 and V is TRBV7-2; 10 bases line up with TRBD2. With V trimmed by 3 bases and J by 7 bases, 5 bases remained unmatched. CDR1 is SGHTA and CDR2 is FQGNSA in the germline V gene. The CDR3 covers 15 residues.

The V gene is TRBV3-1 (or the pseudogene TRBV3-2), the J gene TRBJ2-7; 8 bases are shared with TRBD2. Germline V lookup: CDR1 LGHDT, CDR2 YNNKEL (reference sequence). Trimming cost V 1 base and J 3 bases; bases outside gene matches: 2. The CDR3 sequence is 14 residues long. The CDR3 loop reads CASSQGAGVYEQYF. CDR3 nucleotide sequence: TGTGCCAGCAGCCAAGGAGCGGGAGTCTACGAGCAGTACTTC.

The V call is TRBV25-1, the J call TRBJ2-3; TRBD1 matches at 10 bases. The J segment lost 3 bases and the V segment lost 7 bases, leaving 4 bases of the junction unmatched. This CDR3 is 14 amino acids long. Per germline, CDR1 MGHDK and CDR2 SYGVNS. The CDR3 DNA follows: TGTGCCAGCATGGACAGGGGGATGACAGATACGCAGTATTTT. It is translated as CASMDRGMTDTQYF. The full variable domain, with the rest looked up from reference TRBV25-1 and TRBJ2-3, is EADIYQTPRYLVIGTGKKITLECSQTMGHDKMYWYQQDPGMELHLIHYSYGVNSTEKGDLSSESTVSRIRTEHFPLTLESARPSHTSQYLCASMDRGMTDTQYFGPGTRLTVL.

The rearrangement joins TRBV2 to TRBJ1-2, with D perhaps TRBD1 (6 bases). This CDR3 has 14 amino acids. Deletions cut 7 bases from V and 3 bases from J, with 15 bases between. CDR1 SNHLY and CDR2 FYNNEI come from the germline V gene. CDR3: CASIRGRGDYGYTF. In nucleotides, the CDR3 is TGTGCCAGCATTCGGGGCAGGGGCGACTATGGCTACACCTTC. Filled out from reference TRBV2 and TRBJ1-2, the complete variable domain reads EPEVTQTPSHQVTQMGQEVILRCVPISNHLYFYWYRQILGQKVEFLVSFYNNEISEKSEIFDDQFSVERPDGSNFTLKIRSTKLEDSAMYFCASIRGRGDYGYTFGSGTRLTVV.

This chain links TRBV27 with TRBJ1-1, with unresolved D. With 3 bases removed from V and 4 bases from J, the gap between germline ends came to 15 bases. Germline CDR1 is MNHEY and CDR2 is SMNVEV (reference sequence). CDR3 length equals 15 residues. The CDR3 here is CASSFFPGMSTEAFF. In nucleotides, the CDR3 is TGTGCCAGCAGTTTTTTCCCCGGGATGAGCACTGAAGCTTTCTTT.

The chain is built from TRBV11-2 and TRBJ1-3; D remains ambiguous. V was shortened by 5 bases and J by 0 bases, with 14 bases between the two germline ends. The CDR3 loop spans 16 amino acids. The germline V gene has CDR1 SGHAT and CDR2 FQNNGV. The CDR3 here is CASSRNPSSSGNTIYF. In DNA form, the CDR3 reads TGTGCCAGCAGCAGAAATCCCTCGAGCTCTGGAAACACCATATATTTT.

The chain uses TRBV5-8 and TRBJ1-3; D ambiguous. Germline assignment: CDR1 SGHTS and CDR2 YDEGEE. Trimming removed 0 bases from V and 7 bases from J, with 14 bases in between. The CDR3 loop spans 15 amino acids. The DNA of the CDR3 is TGTGCCAGCAGCTTGGTGTTCCCGAATGGCAACACCATATATTTT. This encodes CASSLVFPNGNTIYF.

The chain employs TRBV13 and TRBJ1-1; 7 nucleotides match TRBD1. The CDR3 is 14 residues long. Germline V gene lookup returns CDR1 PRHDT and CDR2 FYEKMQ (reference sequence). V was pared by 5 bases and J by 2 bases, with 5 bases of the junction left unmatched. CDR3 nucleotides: TGTGCCAGCAGCCAAGGGGACAGAAACACTGAAGCTTTCTTT. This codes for CASSQGDRNTEAFF.

CDR3 nucleotides: TGTGCCAATAGAGGGACAGGCACAGATACGCAGTATTTT. Its protein product is CANRGTGTDTQYF. The V gene is TRBV5-8, the J gene TRBJ2-3; 7 bases are a match to TRBD1. Germline V gene lookup returns CDR1 SGHTS and CDR2 YDEGEE. The length of the CDR3 is 13 residues. With V trimmed by 9 bases and J by 1 base, 5 bases remained unmatched.